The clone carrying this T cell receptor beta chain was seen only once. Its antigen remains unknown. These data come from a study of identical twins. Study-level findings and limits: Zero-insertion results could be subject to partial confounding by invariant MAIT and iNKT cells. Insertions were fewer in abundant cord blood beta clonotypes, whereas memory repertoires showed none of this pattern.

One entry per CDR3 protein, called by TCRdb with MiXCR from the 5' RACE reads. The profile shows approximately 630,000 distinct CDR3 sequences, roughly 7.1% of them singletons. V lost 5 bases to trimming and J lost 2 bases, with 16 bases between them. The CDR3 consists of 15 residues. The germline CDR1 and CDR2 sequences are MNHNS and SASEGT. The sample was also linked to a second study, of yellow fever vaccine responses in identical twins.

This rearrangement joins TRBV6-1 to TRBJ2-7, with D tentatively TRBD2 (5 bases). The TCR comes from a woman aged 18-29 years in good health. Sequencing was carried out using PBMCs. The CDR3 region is CASSTLATRTYEQYF. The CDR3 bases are TGTGCCAGCAGTACGTTAGCGACACGTACCTACGAGCAGTACTTC.